These 28 T cell receptor beta chains were sequenced from one sample in a study of cytotoxic CD8 clonotypes in ibrutinib-treated CLL. Sequencing was performed with immunoSEQ multiplex PCR; in TCRdb, only in-frame clones are kept and a portion is missing. This sample has roughly 180,000 clones, with over 60% found just once. The material sequenced was PBMCs, taken after 24 months of ibrutinib treatment. The receptors were sampled from a human donor with chronic lymphocytic leukemia.

The genes are TRBV27 and TRBJ2-1; 9 bases are a match to TRBD2. V lost 5 bases to trimming and J lost 10 bases; unmatched junction nucleotides: 6. This CDR3 is built from 13 residues. Germline values: CDR1 MNHEY, CDR2 SMNVEV (reference sequence). The CDR3: CASSKGLAEEQFF. In DNA, the CDR3 is TGTGCCAGCAGTAAGGGACTAGCAGAAGAGCAGTTCTTC.

V and J are TRBV9 and TRBJ2-1; 11 positions match TRBD1. Germline CDR1 SGDLS, CDR2 YYNGEE. The CDR3 length is 14 residues. Germline trimming cut 4 bases from V and 8 bases from J; bases unmatched to any gene: 5. This CDR3 reads CASSPGDRGYEQFF. CDR3 nucleotides: TGTGCCAGCAGCCCAGGGGACAGGGGGTATGAGCAGTTCTTC.

The gene calls are TRBV30 and TRBJ2-7; 8 bases map to TRBD2. CDR1 and CDR2 from the germline V gene are GTSNPN and SVGIG (reference sequence). The CDR3 runs to 17 residues. V shed 0 bases and J 6 bases; nucleotides not matched to a gene: 16. The CDR3 sequence is CAWSVFWGLEILGEQYF. The CDR3 coding sequence is TGTGCCTGGAGTGTTTTTTGGGGACTAGAAATCCTTGGCGAGCAGTACTTC.

This rearrangement joins TRBV21-1 to TRBJ1-4. TRBV21-1 is designated a pseudogene. This CDR3 is built from 14 residues. The CDR3 reads CASSKAPPHRQLFF. In nucleotides, the CDR3 is TGTGCCAGCAGCAAAGCGCCGCCCCACCGTCAACTGTTTTTT.

The chain recombines TRBV2 with TRBJ2-7; D uncertain. From germline, CDR1 is SNHLY and CDR2 FYNNEI. V was shortened by 4 bases and J by 2 bases, with 9 bases between the two germline ends. CDR3 length: 13 amino acids. CDR3 in DNA: TGTGCCAGCAGTGTTCTCCTAACCTACGAGCAGTACTTC. Protein product: CASSVLLTYEQYF. The complete variable domain, with remaining parts taken from reference TRBV2 and TRBJ2-7, reads EPEVTQTPSHQVTQMGQEVILRCVPISNHLYFYWYRQILGQKVEFLVSFYNNEISEKSEIFDDQFSVERPDGSNFTLKIRSTKLEDSAMYFCASSVLLTYEQYFGPGTRLTVT.

This clone occurred once. This specimen includes other DNA sequences encoding the same CDR3. V gene TRBV19 combines with J gene TRBJ2-5; D assignment may be TRBD1 or TRBD2 (5 bases each). Germline V CDR1 and CDR2: LNHDA, SQIVND (reference sequence). This CDR3 comprises 13 residues. V was pared by 1 base and J by 2 bases, with 5 bases between. The CDR3: CASSIGGQETQYF. The DNA for the CDR3 is TGTGCCAGTAGTATAGGGGGGCAAGAGACCCAGTACTTC. The variable domain in full, completed from reference TRBV19 and TRBJ2-5, reads DGGITQSPKYLFRKEGQNVTLSCEQNLNHDAMYWYRQDPGQGLRLIYYSQIVNDFQKGDIAEGYSVSREKKESFPLTVTSAQKNPTAFYLCASSIGGQETQYFGPGTRLLVL.

V usage is TRBV5-4 and J usage is TRBJ2-3; TRBD2 aligns across 12 bases. The V segment lost 3 bases and the J segment 0 bases; nucleotides outside the gene matches: 14. This CDR3 spans 20 amino acids. The germline gives CDR1 SGHNT, CDR2 YYREEE (reference sequence). CDR3 protein: CASSSKGIRLAGDSTDTQYF. The DNA for the CDR3 is TGTGCCAGCAGCTCAAAAGGAATCCGACTAGCGGGGGATAGCACAGATACGCAGTATTTT.

The gene calls are TRBV30 and TRBJ1-2; D not certain. Germline CDR1 reads GTSNPN; CDR2 reads SVGIG (reference sequence). V was trimmed by 2 bases and J by 0 bases, leaving 28 bases between them. The CDR3 has 20 residues. CDR3 DNA: TGTGCCTGGAGTAATTTATGGGCCCGCGGGCCTCGCGAAACTAACTATGGCTACACCTTC. This codes for CAWSNLWARGPRETNYGYTF. Drawing the rest from reference TRBV30 and TRBJ1-2, the complete variable domain is SQTIHQWPATLVQPVGSPLSLECTVEGTSNPNLYWYRQAAGRGLQLLFYSVGIGQISSEVPQNLSASRPQDRQFILSSKKLLLSDSGFYLCAWSNLWARGPRETNYGYTFGSGTRLTVV.

The gene calls are TRBV29-1 and TRBJ2-7; 9 bases match TRBD2. Per germline, CDR1 SQVTM and CDR2 ANQGSEA. The length of the CDR3 is 15 residues. The ends lost 2 bases at V and 3 bases at J; junction bases unmatched: 8. This CDR3 is CSVELLAGGDYEQYF. CDR3 in DNA: TGCAGCGTTGAATTACTGGCGGGAGGGGACTACGAGCAGTACTTC.

This clone was picked up a small number of times. The rearrangement links TRBV9 to TRBJ2-5; TRBD2 agrees at 14 bases. This CDR3 is built from 17 residues. Germline lookup yields CDR1 SGDLS and CDR2 YYNGEE. J gave up 4 bases and V 2 bases, and 7 bases lay outside the gene matches. CDR3 sequence reads: CASSVSRGTSGRETQYF. In DNA form, the CDR3 reads TGTGCCAGCAGCGTGTCACGTGGGACTAGCGGGAGAGAGACCCAGTACTTC.

The chain is built from TRBV5-4 and TRBJ2-5; a weak D match, TRBD1 (6 bases). The length of the CDR3 is 14 residues. Germline loops: CDR1 SGHNT, CDR2 YYREEE (reference sequence). Trimming removed 1 base at V and 5 bases at J, with 12 bases between. CDR3 residues: CASSLQGGEETQYF. CDR3 nucleotides: TGTGCCAGCAGCTTGCAAGGGGGTGAGGAGACCCAGTACTTC.

The gene calls are TRBV30 and TRBJ2-7; 7 nucleotides match TRBD2. Germline V gives CDR1 GTSNPN, CDR2 SVGIG (reference sequence). The CDR3 is 16 amino acids. The J segment lost 2 bases and the V segment lost 2 bases, leaving 12 bases of the junction unmatched. The CDR3 protein is CAWSSSGFKNPYEQYF. The CDR3 bases are TGTGCCTGGAGTTCTAGCGGATTTAAAAATCCCTACGAGCAGTACTTC.

This chain connects TRBV6-5 to TRBJ2-3, with a possible D match to TRBD2 (6 bases). Per the germline V gene, CDR1 is MNHEY and CDR2 is SVGAGI. This CDR3 is 16 amino acids long. The ends were cut back, 2 bases at V and 0 bases at J, with 12 bases in the middle. DNA for the CDR3: TGTGCCAGCAGTTACCGGGGACTGGAGAGCACAGATACGCAGTATTTT. The encoded protein is CASSYRGLESTDTQYF.

The table lists this clone with a few counts. The rearrangement uses TRBV27 and TRBJ1-5; tentatively, D is TRBD1 (6 bases). V gave up 5 bases and J gave up 3 bases, with 11 bases separating them. Germline V gene sequence: CDR1 MNHEY, CDR2 SMNVEV (reference sequence). The CDR3 covers 14 residues. The CDR3 here is CASSKTGDNQPQHF. The CDR3 DNA is TGTGCCAGCAGTAAGACAGGTGACAATCAGCCCCAGCATTTT.

The CDR3 sequence is CAWSLGNTGELFF. The CDR3, as DNA: TGTGCCTGGAGTTTGGGGAACACCGGGGAGCTGTTTTTT. The chain combines TRBV30 with TRBJ2-2; D gene unclear. Trimming shortened V by 2 bases and J by 1 base, and 5 bases separated the two germline ends. The germline CDR1 and CDR2 sequences are GTSNPN and SVGIG (reference sequence). The CDR3 contains 13 residues.

With respect to this clone: A read error may produce the germline difference seen at one junction end. The V call is TRBV5-1, the J call TRBJ2-7, with 9 bases identical to TRBD2. The CDR3 contains 14 residues. The germline CDR1 and CDR2 sequences are SGHRS and YFSETQ. CDR3 bases: TGCGCCAGCAGCCCGGGGACTAGCTCCCACGAGCAGTACTTC. Translating it yields CASSPGTSSHEQYF.

The V gene is TRBV9, the J gene TRBJ1-2, with TRBD1 matching over 8 bases. CDR3 length: 17 residues. The germline V gene encodes CDR1 SGDLS and CDR2 YYNGEE. With V trimmed by 3 bases and J by 4 bases, 14 bases remained unmatched. CDR3 amino acids: CASSGSPHPGTGYGYTF. The CDR3 DNA is TGTGCCAGCAGCGGCAGCCCCCACCCCGGGACAGGCTATGGCTACACCTTC.

The CDR3 DNA reads as TGTGCCAGCAGTTACTCTGTCTCCCGCTCCTACAATGAGCAGTTCTTC. This encodes CASSYSVSRSYNEQFF. The rearrangement joins TRBV6-5 to TRBJ2-1; D unresolved. Between the trimmed V and J ends, which lost 0 bases and 0 bases, there was a span of 9 bases. Germline assignment: CDR1 MNHEY and CDR2 SVGAGI. The CDR3 runs 16 residues.

The CDR3 loop reads CSATVAEQFF. CDR3 coding DNA: TGCAGTGCTACGGTCGCGGAGCAGTTCTTC. The chain recombines TRBV20-1 with TRBJ2-1; D is unresolved. With 4 bases removed from V and 10 bases from J, the gap between germline ends came to 8 bases. The germline V gene has CDR1 DFQATT and CDR2 SNEGSKA (reference sequence). The CDR3 is 10 amino acids.

The chain couples TRBV6-1 to TRBJ2-7; D might be TRBD1 or TRBD2, each matching 5 bases. Per germline, CDR1 MNHNS and CDR2 SASEGT. The V and J ends lost 2 bases and 2 bases respectively, with 19 bases between them. The length of the CDR3 is 17 residues. CDR3 nucleotides: TGTGCCAGCAGTGAAAGGGTTTGGGGGTCCACGGCCTACGAGCAGTACTTC. It encodes CASSERVWGSTAYEQYF.

This clone has more than one count but fewer than ten. The chain recombines TRBV2 with TRBJ2-6; D not resolved. Germline CDR1 is SNHLY and CDR2 is FYNNEI. This CDR3 has 15 amino acids. V was clipped by 6 bases and J by 0 bases, with 9 bases between them. CDR3 amino acids: CASRGRTSGANVLTF. The CDR3 DNA reads as TGTGCCAGCAGAGGACGGACCTCTGGGGCCAACGTCCTGACTTTC.

This chain links TRBV4-1 with TRBJ2-7; the match to TRBD2 covers 13 bases. The V segment lost 0 bases and the J segment 3 bases; nucleotides outside the gene matches: 5. Germline V CDR1 and CDR2: MGHRA, YSYEKL. CDR3 length: 17 amino acids. As DNA, the CDR3 is TGCGCCAGCAGCCAAGAGAGGTGGACTAGCGGGAGCTACGAGCAGTACTTC. Translation gives CASSQERWTSGSYEQYF.

This chain links TRBV28 with TRBJ1-1; D possibly corresponds to TRBD1 (6 bases). The ends were cut back, 7 bases at V and 3 bases at J, with 21 bases in the middle. Germline assignment: CDR1 MDHEN and CDR2 SYDVKM. The CDR3 is 16 residues long. Written as DNA, the CDR3 is TGTGCCAGCACCTCATTCGGAGGGGGAAAAGACACTGAAGCTTTCTTT. It encodes CASTSFGGGKDTEAFF.

This rearrangement joins TRBV6-4 to TRBJ2-3; TRBD2 might be the D (7 bases). CDR3 length: 16 amino acids. The germline gives CDR1 MRHNA, CDR2 SNTAGT. V shed 4 bases and J shed 4 bases, with 18 bases lying between them. CDR3 nucleotides: TGTGCCAGCAGTGTCCAAGCTACGGGGGGCCCAGATACGCAGTATTTT. It encodes CASSVQATGGPDTQYF.

This chain connects TRBV29-1 to TRBJ1-1; D is unresolved. V was trimmed by 0 bases and J by 2 bases, leaving 10 bases between them. CDR1 is SQVTM, CDR2 ANQGSEA, per germline. The CDR3 is made up of 14 amino acids. CDR3 nucleotides: TGCAGCGTTGAAGATCTAGGAGTAAACACTGAAGCTTTCTTT. Translation gives CSVEDLGVNTEAFF.

The CDR3 region is CASSTTGDYGYTF. Here the CDR3 DNA reads TGTGCCAGCAGTACGACAGGGGACTATGGCTACACCTTC. The chain joins TRBV6-6 to TRBJ1-2, with 8 bases aligning to TRBD1. V shed 5 bases, J shed 3 bases, and the junction held 2 bases outside the gene matches. The CDR3 spans 13 residues. Germline-derived CDR1 and CDR2 are MNHNY and SVGAGI (reference sequence).

The chain recombines TRBV25-1 with TRBJ2-3, with TRBD2 matching 12 bases. Per germline, CDR1 MGHDK and CDR2 SYGVNS. This CDR3 has 16 amino acids. V was clipped by 2 bases and J by 6 bases; unmatched bases: 6. For the CDR3, the DNA is TGTGCCAGCAGTGAAAGTCTAGCGGGAGGGCGCGATACGCAGTATTTT. Translating gives CASSESLAGGRDTQYF.

The V call is TRBV11-3, the J call TRBJ2-2; 7 bases agree with TRBD2. This CDR3 region has 16 residues. Germline V gene data show CDR1 as SGHNT and CDR2 as YENEEA. V shed 5 bases and J 0 bases; nucleotides not matched to a gene: 6. DNA for the CDR3: TGTGCCAGCAGCCGAGGCCTAGCGGCGAACACCGGGGAGCTGTTTTTT. As protein: CASSRGLAANTGELFF.